These T cell receptor beta chains were read from a single sample in a study of T cell responses to AZD1222 COVID-19 vaccine. Generated by immunoSEQ multiplex PCR, the TCRdb table keeps only in-frame clones and is missing some. The repertoire holds over 110,000 clones, with roughly 90% as singletons. The sample consisted of peripheral blood, taken on day 0 of AZD1222 vaccination. The receptor set was obtained from an adult in good health. Each CDR3 is given with its conserved first and last residue. Fields, in order: V gene, J gene, D gene, clone size, CDR3 protein, CDR3 DNA. The D gene is left open where the match is weak. Size is omitted from some rows. Given values are once, few, many or a class for expanded clones.

TRBV27	TRBJ2-2	TRBD2	NA	CASSYRLAGTGELFF	TGTGCCAGCAGTTACCGGCTAGCGGGAACCGGGGAGCTGTTTTTT
TRBV2	TRBJ1-1	NA	NA	CASSVRGVTEAFF	TGTGCCAGCAGTGTACGGGGCGTCACTGAAGCTTTCTTT
TRBV9	TRBJ2-7	TRBD1	few	CASSVRTGDEQYF	TGTGCCAGCAGCGTAAGGACAGGGGACGAGCAGTACTTC
TRBV16	TRBJ1-5	NA	NA	CASSQFDQGYSNQPQHF	TGTGCCAGCAGCCAATTTGATCAGGGGTATAGCAATCAGCCCCAGCATTTT
TRBV28	TRBJ1-2	NA	NA	CASTSRGPFYGYTF	TGTGCCAGCACTTCCCGGGGGCCCTTCTATGGCTACACCTTC
TRBV13	TRBJ1-2	NA	NA	CASSPRGSNYGYTF	TGTGCCAGCAGCCCAAGGGGGTCCAACTATGGCTACACCTTC
TRBV4-3	TRBJ2-5	TRBD2	NA	CASSQASGRGTQETQYF	TGCGCCAGCAGCCAGGCTAGCGGGAGGGGAACCCAAGAGACCCAGTACTTC
TRBV7-9	TRBJ2-1	NA	NA	CASSSSKYGPSNEQFF	TGTGCCAGCAGCTCCAGCAAATATGGACCATCCAATGAGCAGTTCTTC
TRBV4-3	TRBJ2-1	TRBD2	NA	CASSQDPGGRYNEQFF	TGCGCCAGCAGCCAAGATCCAGGCGGGAGATACAATGAGCAGTTCTTC
TRBV11-3	TRBJ2-1	NA	NA	CASSVRLVEQFF	TGTGCCAGCAGCGTCCGACTAGTAGAGCAGTTCTTC
TRBV5-6	TRBJ2-7	NA	NA	CASSWAGLGIYEQYF	TGTGCCAGCAGCTGGGCCGGACTGGGCATCTACGAGCAGTACTTC
TRBV5-1	TRBJ1-1	TRBD1	NA	CASSGNRGLAFF	TGCGCCAGCAGCGGGAACAGGGGGCTGGCTTTCTTT
TRBV30	TRBJ2-1	TRBD2	NA	CAWSVGVPLAGRYNEQFF	TGTGCCTGGAGTGTAGGAGTCCCCCTAGCGGGGAGATACAATGAGCAGTTCTTC
TRBV6-1	TRBJ1-6	NA	NA	CASSARDSYYNSPLHF	TGTGCCAGCAGTGCGAGGGATTCGTACTATAATTCACCCCTCCACTTT
TRBV5-6	TRBJ1-4	NA	NA	CASSLERGEKLFF	TGTGCCAGCAGCTTGGAGCGAGGGGAAAAACTGTTTTTT
TRBV24-1	TRBJ2-1	TRBD2	NA	CATSALAGVSYNEQFF	TGTGCCACCAGTGCTTTAGCGGGAGTGTCTTACAATGAGCAGTTCTTC
TRBV12-2	TRBJ1-1	NA	once	CASRVRNRGIFTEAFF	TGTGCAAGTCGCGTTAGAAACAGGGGGATCTTCACTGAAGCTTTCTTT
TRBV6-6	TRBJ2-7	TRBD2	NA	CASSPRLAGAYEQYF	TGTGCCAGCAGCCCTCGACTAGCGGGCGCCTACGAGCAGTACTTC
TRBV28	TRBJ2-2	TRBD2	once	CASLRVAGGLTNTGELFF	TGTGCCAGCCTGAGGGTAGCGGGAGGGCTAACGAACACCGGGGAGCTGTTTTTT
TRBV6-2/TRBV6-3	TRBJ2-7	NA	NA	CASSLTNSYEQYF	TGTGCCAGCAGTTTGACAAACTCCTACGAGCAGTACTTC
TRBV7-9	TRBJ1-5	NA	NA	CASSPNSNQPQHF	TGTGCCAGCAGCCCGAATAGCAATCAGCCCCAGCATTTT
TRBV21-1	TRBJ1-2	NA	NA	CASSSTGGRTNYGYTF	TGTGCCAGCAGCTCTACGGGGGGCAGGACGAACTATGGCTACACCTTC
TRBV5-4	TRBJ2-7	TRBD1	few	CASTRDRDHEQYF	TGTGCCAGCACCCGAGACAGGGACCACGAGCAGTACTTC
TRBV5-1	TRBJ2-7	TRBD2	NA	CASSPSGNSYEQYF	TGCGCCAGCAGCCCAAGCGGGAACTCCTACGAGCAGTACTTC
TRBV19	TRBJ1-5	NA	NA	CASSIVTGYSNQPQHF	TGTGCCAGTAGTATAGTAACCGGCTATAGCAATCAGCCCCAGCATTTT
TRBV12-3/TRBV12-4	TRBJ2-7	NA	NA	CASSGFYEQYF	TGTGCCAGCAGTGGGTTCTACGAGCAGTACTTC
TRBV15	TRBJ2-3	NA	NA	CATSRDLASDTQYF	TGTGCCACCAGCAGAGATCTTGCCAGCGATACGCAGTATTTT
TRBV4-3	TRBJ1-4	TRBD1	NA	CASSPRQGDEKLFF	TGCGCCAGCAGCCCGCGACAGGGGGATGAAAAACTGTTTTTT
TRBV27	TRBJ2-2	NA	NA	CASSFSVGGELFF	TGTGCCAGCAGTTTTTCGGTCGGCGGGGAGCTGTTTTTT
TRBV5-8	TRBJ1-5	NA	NA	CASSRLGEGLFRNQPQHF	TGTGCCAGCAGCCGGCTGGGGGAGGGGTTGTTTCGCAATCAGCCCCAGCATTTT
TRBV28	TRBJ2-3	NA	NA	CASSLALQTQYF	TGTGCCAGCAGTTTGGCCCTTCAGACGCAGTATTTT
TRBV9	TRBJ2-3	TRBD2	NA	CASSVTPELAPSTDTQYF	TGTGCCAGCAGCGTAACCCCAGAACTAGCGCCCAGCACAGATACGCAGTATTTT
TRBV6-2/TRBV6-3	TRBJ2-2	NA	NA	CASSYSSGLSSGELFF	TGTGCCAGCAGTTATTCCTCGGGGCTTTCCTCCGGGGAGCTGTTTTTT
TRBV27	TRBJ1-5	NA	NA	CASSLSMSHHAQHF	TGTGCCAGCAGTTTATCGATGTCTCATCACGCCCAGCATTTT
TRBV2	TRBJ2-1	NA	NA	CASSDLYNEQFF	TGTGCCAGCAGTGACCTTTACAATGAGCAGTTCTTC
TRBV10-3	TRBJ2-7	TRBD2	once	CAISEPGLDYEQYF	TGTGCCATCAGTGAGCCGGGACTAGACTACGAGCAGTACTTC
TRBV12-5	TRBJ2-2	NA	NA	CASVDSGTTNTGELFF	TGTGCTAGTGTTGACTCCGGGACAACGAACACCGGGGAGCTGTTTTTT
TRBV25-1	TRBJ2-2	NA	NA	CASSHGRGGGYTGELFF	TGTGCCAGCAGTCACGGGAGGGGAGGGGGCTACACCGGGGAGCTGTTTTTT
TRBV27	TRBJ1-5	NA	NA	CASSLHSSNQPQHF	TGTGCCAGCAGTCTCCACAGCTCCAATCAGCCCCAGCATTTT
TRBV5-1	TRBJ1-2	TRBD1	NA	CASSLGWTGVGGYTF	TGCGCCAGCAGCTTGGGCTGGACAGGGGTAGGGGGCTACACCTTC
TRBV30	TRBJ1-1	NA	few	CACRSRTTEAFF	TGTGCCTGCAGAAGCCGGACCACTGAAGCTTTCTTT
TRBV4-3	TRBJ2-1	NA	NA	CASSISRFSNEQFF	TGCGCCAGCTCAATTTCCCGCTTTAGCAATGAGCAGTTCTTC
TRBV7-9	TRBJ1-4	NA	once	CASSFEALNEKLFF	TGTGCCAGCAGCTTTGAGGCTTTGAATGAAAAACTGTTTTTT
TRBV5-1	TRBJ2-7	TRBD1	NA	CASSFQGARYEQYF	TGCGCCAGCAGCTTTCAGGGGGCGCGGTACGAGCAGTACTTC
TRBV28	TRBJ1-5	NA	NA	CASEGSFNQPQHF	TGTGCCAGTGAGGGAAGCTTTAATCAGCCCCAGCATTTT
TRBV3-1/TRBV3-2	TRBJ2-4	TRBD2	NA	CASSRGLAMSQMAKNIQYF	TGTGCCAGCAGCCGAGGACTAGCGATGTCTCAGATGGCCAAAAACATTCAGTACTTC
TRBV19	TRBJ2-7	TRBD2	few	CASSIGGTSGGIEQYF	TGTGCCAGTAGTATAGGAGGGACTAGCGGGGGTATCGAGCAGTACTTC
TRBV27	TRBJ2-5	TRBD1	NA	CASSISYRGRETQYF	TGTGCCAGCAGTATTTCTTACAGGGGGCGAGAGACCCAGTACTTC
TRBV30	TRBJ1-6	TRBD1	NA	CAWSDRGMNSPLHF	TGTGCCTGGAGTGACAGGGGTATGAATTCACCCCTCCACTTT